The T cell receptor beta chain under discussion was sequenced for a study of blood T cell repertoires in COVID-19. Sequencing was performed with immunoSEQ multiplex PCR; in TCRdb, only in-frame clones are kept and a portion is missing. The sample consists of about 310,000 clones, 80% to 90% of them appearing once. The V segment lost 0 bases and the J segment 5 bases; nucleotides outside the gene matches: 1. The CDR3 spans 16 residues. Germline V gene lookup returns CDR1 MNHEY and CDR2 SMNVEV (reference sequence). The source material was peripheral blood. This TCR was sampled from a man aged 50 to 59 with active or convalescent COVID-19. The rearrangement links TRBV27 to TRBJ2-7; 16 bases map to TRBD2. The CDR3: CASSLSGLAGGDEQYF. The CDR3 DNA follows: TGTGCCAGCAGTTTATCGGGACTAGCGGGAGGGGACGAGCAGTACTTC.